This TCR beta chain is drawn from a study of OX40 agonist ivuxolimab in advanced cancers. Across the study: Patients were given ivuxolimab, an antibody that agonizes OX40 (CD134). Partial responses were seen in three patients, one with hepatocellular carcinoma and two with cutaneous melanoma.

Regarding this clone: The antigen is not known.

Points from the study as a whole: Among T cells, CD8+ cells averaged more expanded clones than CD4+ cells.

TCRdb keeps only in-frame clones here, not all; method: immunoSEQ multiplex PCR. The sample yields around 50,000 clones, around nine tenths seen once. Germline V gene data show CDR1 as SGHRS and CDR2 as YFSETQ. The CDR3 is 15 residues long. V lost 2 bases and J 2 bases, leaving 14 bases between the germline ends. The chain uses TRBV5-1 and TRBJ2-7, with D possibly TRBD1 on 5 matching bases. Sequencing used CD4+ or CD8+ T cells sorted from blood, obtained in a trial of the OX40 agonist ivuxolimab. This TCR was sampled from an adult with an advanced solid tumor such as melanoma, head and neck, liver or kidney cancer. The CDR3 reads CASSLTVQAPYEQYF. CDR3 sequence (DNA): TGCGCCAGCAGCTTAACCGTACAGGCCCCCTACGAGCAGTACTTC.